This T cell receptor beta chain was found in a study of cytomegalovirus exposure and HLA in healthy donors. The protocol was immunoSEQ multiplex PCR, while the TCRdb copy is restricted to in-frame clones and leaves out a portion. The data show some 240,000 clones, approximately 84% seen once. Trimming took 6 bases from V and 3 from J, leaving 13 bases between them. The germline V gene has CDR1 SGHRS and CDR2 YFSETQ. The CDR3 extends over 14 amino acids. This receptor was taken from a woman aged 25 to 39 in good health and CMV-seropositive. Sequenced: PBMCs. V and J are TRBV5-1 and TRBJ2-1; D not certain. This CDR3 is CASKPLVDYNEQFF. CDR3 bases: TGCGCCAGCAAACCCCTAGTTGACTACAATGAGCAGTTCTTC.